Here is one T cell receptor beta chain with its context. This sample is drawn from a study of T-cell reconstitution after alpha-beta-depleted transplantation in children. Germline V gene lookup returns CDR1 MNHEY and CDR2 SVGEGT. The V end was cut by 6 bases, the J end by 0 bases, with 12 bases between. This CDR3 has 15 amino acids. Unique molecular identifiers were incorporated when the TCRbeta library was constructed. TCRdb re-analysed the PCR reads in MiXCR, keeping a single row per CDR3 protein. Among some 390,000 distinct CDR3 sequences listed, roughly 22% were seen once. The chain couples TRBV6-2 or TRBV6-3 to TRBJ1-5; no clear D. Sequenced material: PBMCs from the stem cell graft donor, taken from the stem cell graft. The clonotype originates from a human donor who donated a stem cell graft to a child with acute myeloid leukemia. DNA for the CDR3: TGTGCCAGCAGGAGAGATCAGAATAGCAATCAGCCCCAGCATTTT. Protein: CASRRDQNSNQPQHF.